This entry lists 31 T cell receptor beta chains sequenced from one sample in a study of shared clonotypes between healthy human individuals. Method: immunoSEQ multiplex PCR; TCRdb's copy keeps in-frame clones and lacks some. The data hold around 88,000 clones, with roughly three quarters observed a single time. Sequenced material: memory CD8+ T cells sorted from blood. The subset: CD45RO+ cells pooled with CCR7-negative TemRA cells. Receptors were obtained from a man aged 25 to 40 in good health.

As for this clone: The junction departs from germline at one end; a sequencing error may be responsible. This chain links TRBV13 with TRBJ2-7; possibly TRBD1 or TRBD2 for D (6 bases each). Per the germline V gene, CDR1 is PRHDT and CDR2 is FYEKMQ (reference sequence). The CDR3 is 15 residues long. The CDR3 sequence: CASSLGGRKPYEQYF. The CDR3 nucleotides are TGTGCCAGCAGCCTAGGGGGGCGGAAACCCTACGAGCAGTACTTC.

CDR3 loop: CASSPTSSAGGYNEQFF. The CDR3 region has the DNA TGTGCCAGCAGCCCGACCTCGTCTGCGGGCGGCTACAATGAGCAGTTCTTC. The chain combines TRBV4-2 with TRBJ2-1; D perhaps matches TRBD2 (5 bases). Germline V CDR1 and CDR2: LGHNA, YNFKEQ. The CDR3 extends over 17 amino acids. Trimming stripped 4 bases from V and 3 bases from J, with 19 bases between.

The genes are TRBV27 and TRBJ2-7; possibly TRBD1 or TRBD2 for D (5 bases each). The V gene lost 5 bases and the J gene lost 3 bases, with 17 bases spanning the gap. CDR3 length equals 15 residues. Per germline, CDR1 MNHEY and CDR2 SMNVEV (reference sequence). This CDR3 reads CASSPPGTTHYEQYF. DNA for the CDR3: TGTGCCAGCAGTCCTCCCGGGACCACCCACTACGAGCAGTACTTC.

The CDR3 nucleotides are TGTGCCAGCTCCAGCGGGAGGGTCAATTCAGATACGCAGTATTTT. This codes for CASSSGRVNSDTQYF. The V and J genes are TRBV2 and TRBJ2-3, with TRBD2 matching over 10 bases. V dropped 8 bases and J dropped 4; count of bases not matched to a gene: 9. Germline CDR1 SNHLY, CDR2 FYNNEI. The CDR3 sequence is 15 residues long.

This clone was picked up many times. The CDR3 reads CASSTTGLAYEQFF. The CDR3 coding sequence is TGTGCCAGCAGTACGACCGGACTAGCCTATGAGCAGTTCTTC. The chain combines TRBV27 with TRBJ2-1; the match to TRBD2 covers 8 bases. The V and J ends lost 5 bases and 8 bases, in that order; junction bases with no gene match: 8. Germline assignment: CDR1 MNHEY and CDR2 SMNVEV (reference sequence). The CDR3 runs 14 residues.

This chain connects TRBV11-3 to TRBJ2-2; a possible D gene is TRBD2 (6 bases). Germline CDR1 reads SGHNT; CDR2 reads YENEEA. CDR3 length equals 15 residues. Trimming pared 5 bases from V and 3 bases from J, leaving 13 bases between. The DNA for the CDR3 is TGTGCCAGCAGCGGTTCCGGGACTTACACCGGGGAGCTGTTTTTT. Translation gives CASSGSGTYTGELFF.

The chain recombines TRBV13 with TRBJ2-1; D uncertain. The V end was cut by 5 bases, the J end by 5 bases, with 16 bases between. CDR3 length: 15 amino acids. Germline CDR1 and CDR2: PRHDT and FYEKMQ (reference sequence). CDR3 DNA sequence: TGTGCCAGCAGCCTAACCCGGAACACGGACAATGAGCAGTTCTTC. As protein: CASSLTRNTDNEQFF.

V usage is TRBV5-5 and J usage is TRBJ1-1, with D possibly matching TRBD1 (6 bases). Trimming left V 3 bases short and J 0 bases short, with 12 bases between. CDR1 is SGHKS and CDR2 is YYEKEE in the germline V gene (reference sequence). The CDR3 has 15 residues. CDR3 DNA: TGTGCCAGCAGCTCGATAGGACAGCTGAACACTGAAGCTTTCTTT. Its protein product is CASSSIGQLNTEAFF. The variable domain in full, with the rest retrieved from reference TRBV5-5 and TRBJ1-1, is DAGVTQSPTHLIKTRGQQVTLRCSPISGHKSVSWYQQVLGQGPQFIFQYYEKEERGRGNFPDRFSARQFPNYSSELNVNALLLGDSALYLCASSSIGQLNTEAFFGQGTRLTVV.

This clone has a single count. This chain links TRBV18 with TRBJ2-1, with D maybe TRBD1 (5 bases). Trimming removed 3 bases at V and 4 bases at J, with 13 bases between. Per the germline V gene, CDR1 is KGHSH and CDR2 is LQKENI. The CDR3 has 15 residues. CDR3 protein: CASSPGLVSYNEQFF. CDR3 in DNA: TGTGCCAGCTCACCGGGGCTAGTATCGTACAATGAGCAGTTCTTC.

Written as DNA, the CDR3 is TGTGCCAGCATAAGCGGGAGGCCCCGTTACAATGAGCAGTTCTTC. Protein: CASISGRPRYNEQFF. This chain connects TRBV7-9 to TRBJ2-1; 9 bases map to TRBD2. The CDR3 extends over 15 amino acids. Germline V gene sequence: CDR1 SEHNR, CDR2 FQNEAQ (reference sequence). With 7 bases clipped from V and 4 bases from J, the junction kept 8 bases outside the gene matches.

This chain uses TRBV5-1 with TRBJ2-1; weak D call: TRBD1 (6 bases). CDR1 and CDR2 (germline): SGHRS, YFSETQ. V lost 1 base to trimming and J lost 5 bases, with 13 bases between them. This CDR3 contains 15 residues. This chain's CDR3 is CASSLLLAGDNEQFF. In nucleotides, the CDR3 is TGCGCCAGCAGCTTGCTCCTAGCAGGGGACAATGAGCAGTTCTTC. The whole variable domain, filled in from reference TRBV5-1 and TRBJ2-1, reads KAGVTQTPRYLIKTRGQQVTLSCSPISGHRSVSWYQQTPGQGLQFLFEYFSETQRNKGNFPGRFSGRQFSNSRSEMNVSTLELGDSALYLCASSLLLAGDNEQFFGPGTRLTVL.

The chain recombines TRBV5-1 with TRBJ2-1, with 8 bases lining up with TRBD2. In germline, CDR1 is SGHRS, CDR2 YFSETQ. The length of the CDR3 is 18 residues. The V and J ends lost 5 bases and 0 bases, in that order; junction bases with no gene match: 13. The CDR3 DNA reads as TGCGCCAGCAGAAGCGGGAGCTCCATATCCCACTCCTACAATGAGCAGTTCTTC. Residues: CASRSGSSISHSYNEQFF.

The J gene is TRBJ1-5, the V gene TRBV10-1, with TRBD1 matching 9 bases. The length of the CDR3 is 14 residues. CDR1 is WNHNN and CDR2 is SYGVQD in the germline V gene (reference sequence). Germline trimming cut 10 bases from V and 7 bases from J; bases unmatched to any gene: 11. The CDR3 DNA sequence: TGCGCCACCCGGGGGGACAGGGTAATCCAGCCCCAGCATTTT. It yields the protein CATRGDRVIQPQHF.

The CDR3 sequence is CASSVFLEQGEKETQYF. The CDR3 nucleotides read TGTGCCAGCAGTGTTTTTTTGGAACAGGGGGAGAAAGAGACCCAGTACTTC. The chain has TRBV6-4 and TRBJ2-5; 8 nucleotides match TRBD1. Trimming took 4 bases from V and 3 from J; bases not matched to a gene: 13. Germline CDR1 is MRHNA and CDR2 is SNTAGT. The CDR3 has 17 amino acids.

The V and J genes are TRBV27 and TRBJ1-2; 8 nucleotides match TRBD1. The V segment lost 6 bases and the J segment 6 bases; nucleotides outside the gene matches: 12. The CDR3 is 15 residues long. The V gene's germline CDR1 is MNHEY and CDR2 SMNVEV (reference sequence). CDR3: CASSLRTDRADGYTF. CDR3 DNA sequence: TGTGCCAGCAGCTTGCGGACGGACAGGGCGGATGGCTACACCTTC.

This clone came up once. V and J are TRBV5-6 and TRBJ2-7; 8 bases line up with TRBD2. CDR1 and CDR2 (germline): SGHDT, YYEEEE. This CDR3 region has 15 residues. The J segment lost 7 bases and the V segment lost 0 bases, leaving 9 bases of the junction unmatched. CDR3 bases: TGTGCCAGCAGCTTGGCGCGGCTAGCGGGCAGTGAGCAGTACTTC. Its translation is CASSLARLAGSEQYF. Variable domain in full (rest from reference TRBV5-6 and TRBJ2-7): DAGVTQSPTHLIKTRGQQVTLRCSPKSGHDTVSWYQQALGQGPQFIFQYYEEEERQRGNFPDRFSGHQFPNYSSELNVNALLLGDSALYLCASSLARLAGSEQYFGPGTRLTVT.

The chain is built from TRBV11-2 and TRBJ2-2; TRBD2 aligns across 7 bases. V trimming: 4 bases; J trimming: 3 bases; junction bases outside the gene matches: 14. The V gene's germline CDR1 is SGHAT and CDR2 FQNNGV. The CDR3 has 18 amino acids. CDR3: CASSSIRGRGEDTGELFF. The CDR3 DNA sequence: TGTGCCAGCAGCTCGATACGAGGGAGGGGCGAAGACACCGGGGAGCTGTTTTTT.

The chain joins TRBV7-3 to TRBJ1-2; D perhaps matches TRBD1 (5 bases). Germline CDR1 and CDR2: SGHTA and FQGTGA. Trimming pared 4 bases from V and 6 bases from J, leaving 15 bases between. The CDR3 is 14 residues long. In DNA form, the CDR3 reads TGTGCCAGCAGCTCCCACCCGGGGGGGGATGGCTACACCTTC. Translated, it gives CASSSHPGGDGYTF.

This clone has just one count. The V gene is TRBV27, the J gene TRBJ2-5; 12 positions agree with TRBD2. Germline assignment: CDR1 MNHEY and CDR2 SMNVEV (reference sequence). With V trimmed by 5 bases and J by 3 bases, 4 bases remained unmatched. CDR3 size: 15 residues. As DNA, the CDR3 is TGTGCCAGCAGTGAGGCTAGCGGGAGGGAAGAGACCCAGTACTTC. It translates to CASSEASGREETQYF.

V usage is TRBV5-6 and J usage is TRBJ1-1; D not resolved. There are 15 residues in the CDR3. Trimming took off 1 base at V and 1 base at J, with 11 bases between the two ends. Germline V CDR1 and CDR2: SGHDT, YYEEEE. CDR3 sequence (DNA): TGTGCCAGCAGCTTGTATAAGGGAAGGAACACTGAAGCTTTCTTT. Its translation is CASSLYKGRNTEAFF.

This clone was counted ten times or more. This chain uses TRBV15 with TRBJ1-2; 11 nucleotides agree with TRBD1. This CDR3 has 16 amino acids. Germline V gene data show CDR1 as LNHNV and CDR2 as YYDKDF (reference sequence). V lost 8 bases, J lost 4 bases, and 12 bases stayed unmatched. The CDR3 is CATAPDRGLYGYGYTF. The CDR3 DNA sequence: TGTGCCACCGCCCCGGACAGGGGGCTTTACGGCTATGGCTACACCTTC.

The chain employs TRBV9 and TRBJ2-7; 7 bases agree with TRBD1. Looked up from germline, CDR1 is SGDLS and CDR2 is YYNGEE. The CDR3 is made up of 14 amino acids. With V trimmed by 0 bases and J by 6 bases, 6 bases remained unmatched. The CDR3 DNA sequence: TGTGCCAGCAGCGTAGGAGGGGGCACGGGCGAGCAGTACTTC. Protein sequence: CASSVGGGTGEQYF.

This clone was detected a few times. The identical CDR3 is also encoded by other nucleotide sequences in the sample. This chain links TRBV28 with TRBJ2-3; no definite D call. CDR3 length: 15 residues. The V and J ends lost 5 bases and 1 base respectively, with 13 bases between them. Germline V gene lookup returns CDR1 MDHEN and CDR2 SYDVKM. The CDR3 DNA follows: TGTGCCAGCAGTCTCGACTCCTCCCGCACAGATACGCAGTATTTT. Translated: CASSLDSSRTDTQYF.

Only one count was recorded for this clone. This chain connects TRBV23-1 to TRBJ2-6, with D possibly TRBD2 on 5 matching bases. Being an ORF, TRBV23-1 has a function that is uncertain. Between the trimmed V and J ends, which lost 8 bases and 2 bases, there was a span of 22 bases. The CDR3 sequence is 18 residues long. In DNA form, the CDR3 reads TGCGCCAGCCGCATCGGACGGGGAGTTCCGGCTGGGGCCAACGTCCTGACTTTC. Translation: CASRIGRGVPAGANVLTF.

This sequence joins TRBV27 and TRBJ1-5; perhaps TRBD1 as D (5 bases). Trimming stripped 0 bases from V and 3 bases from J, with 18 bases between. This CDR3 is 18 amino acids long. The V gene's germline CDR1 is MNHEY and CDR2 SMNVEV (reference sequence). The CDR3 DNA is TGTGCCAGCAGTTTATCGGGGACCCCGACCCTCCTCAATCAGCCCCAGCATTTT. Amino acid sequence: CASSLSGTPTLLNQPQHF.

V is TRBV6-6 and J is TRBJ2-1; a weak D match, TRBD2 (5 bases). V lost 5 bases to trimming and J lost 6 bases, with 17 bases between them. The CDR3 consists of 15 residues. Looked up from germline, CDR1 is MNHNY and CDR2 is SVGAGI (reference sequence). The CDR3 DNA reads as TGTGCCAGCAGTATCGGAGCGGCGGAGCCCAATGAGCAGTTCTTC. Amino acid sequence: CASSIGAAEPNEQFF.

A few counts support this clone. V is TRBV4-1 and J is TRBJ1-2; 8 bases agree with TRBD1. J was trimmed by 7 bases and V by 0 bases; bases with no gene match: 10. Per germline, CDR1 MGHRA and CDR2 YSYEKL. This CDR3 is 16 amino acids long. CDR3 loop: CASSQETGQVLSGYTF. In DNA form, the CDR3 reads TGCGCCAGCAGCCAAGAGACGGGACAGGTTTTGTCTGGCTACACCTTC.

The chain has TRBV14 and TRBJ2-3, with D unclear. The CDR3 totals 15 residues. V was clipped by 1 base and J by 14 bases, with 22 bases between them. Germline assignment: CDR1 SGHDN and CDR2 FVKESK. The CDR3 DNA is TGTGCCAGCAGCCAAGCCGCCGTAAGGCTCCCCCACCCGTATTTT. Encoded protein: CASSQAAVRLPHPYF.

The rearrangement uses TRBV29-1 and TRBJ2-5; D is undetermined. V lost 6 bases and J 4 bases, leaving 9 bases between the germline ends. The CDR3 consists of 11 residues. Germline V lookup: CDR1 SQVTM, CDR2 ANQGSEA. This CDR3 reads CSVYSGETQYF. The DNA of the CDR3 is TGCAGCGTATACTCGGGAGAGACCCAGTACTTC.

The chain couples TRBV11-2 to TRBJ2-2; D is unclear. V gave up 2 bases and J gave up 4 bases, with 14 bases separating them. CDR3 size: 16 residues. Germline V gene data show CDR1 as SGHAT and CDR2 as FQNNGV. The CDR3 reads CASSLQQTYLTGELFF. Written as DNA, the CDR3 is TGTGCCAGCAGCTTACAGCAGACATACCTCACCGGGGAGCTGTTTTTT. Using reference TRBV11-2 and TRBJ2-2 for the parts outside the CDR3, the full variable domain is EAGVAQSPRYKIIEKRQSVAFWCNPISGHATLYWYQQILGQGPKLLIQFQNNGVVDDSQLPKDRFSAERLKGVDSTLKIQPAKLEDSAVYLCASSLQQTYLTGELFFGEGSRLTVL.

V usage is TRBV6-1 and J usage is TRBJ2-1; no clear D. The V end was cut by 7 bases, the J end by 4 bases, with 5 bases between. Per the germline V gene, CDR1 is MNHNS and CDR2 is SASEGT. The CDR3 has 11 amino acids. CDR3 bases: TGTGCCAGCACCGAGTACAATGAGCAGTTCTTC. This gives the protein CASTEYNEQFF.